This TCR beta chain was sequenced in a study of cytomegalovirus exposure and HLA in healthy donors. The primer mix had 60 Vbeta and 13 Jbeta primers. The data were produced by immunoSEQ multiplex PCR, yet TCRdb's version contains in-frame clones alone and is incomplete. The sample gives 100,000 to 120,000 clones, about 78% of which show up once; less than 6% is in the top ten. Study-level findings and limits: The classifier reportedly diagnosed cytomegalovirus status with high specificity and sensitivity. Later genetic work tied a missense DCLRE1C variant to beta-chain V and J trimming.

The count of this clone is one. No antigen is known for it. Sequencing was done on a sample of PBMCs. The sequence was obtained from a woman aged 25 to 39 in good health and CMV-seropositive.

This CDR3 reads CAISSGQNSNQPQHF. The CDR3 DNA follows: TGTGCCATCAGTTCGGGACAGAATAGCAATCAGCCCCAGCATTTT. The J gene is TRBJ1-5, the V gene TRBV10-3; 7 nucleotides align to TRBD1. The germline V gene encodes CDR1 ENHRY and CDR2 SYGVKD. The CDR3 covers 15 residues. The J segment lost 0 bases and the V segment lost 5 bases, leaving 4 bases of the junction unmatched.